These T cell receptor beta chains were read from a single sample in a study of Graves' ophthalmopathy and Graves' hyperthyroidism. MiXCR was run by TCRdb on the multiplex PCR reads, yielding one entry per CDR3 protein. The table has over a million distinct CDR3 sequences, about 35% seen once; the top ten hold approximately 12%. The sequencing input was peripheral blood or thyroid tissue (not recorded which). Every receptor here comes from an adult man with Graves' hyperthyroidism. CDR3s include the opening cysteine and the closing phenylalanine or tryptophan. The D gene is left open where the match is weak. Only some rows state a clone size, as once, few, many or a class for expanded clones.

J | V | size | D | CDR3 | DNA
TRBJ1-5 | TRBV7-2 | . | TRBD1 | CAGRDRAQPQHF | TGTGCCGGCAGGGACAGGGCTCAGCCCCAGCATTTT
TRBJ1-2 | TRBV9 | many | . | CASSVGVSGANYGYTF | TGTGCCAGCAGCGTAGGTGTGTCAGGCGCTAACTATGGCTACACCTTC
TRBJ2-7 | TRBV20-1 | . | . | CSATSIFGRGSYEQYF | TGCAGTGCTACCTCCATTTTTGGGCGGGGCTCCTACGAGCAGTACTTC
TRBJ2-7 | TRBV29-1 | . | . | CSAQQGLTYEQYF | TGCAGCGCGCAACAGGGACTTACGTACGAGCAGTACTTC
TRBJ1-1 | TRBV4-1 | many | . | CASSQTSQENTEAFF | TGCGCCAGCAGCCAGACCTCACAGGAGAACACTGAAGCTTTCTTT
TRBJ2-6 | TRBV7-9 | . | . | CASSPGVWANVLTF | TGTGCCAGCAGCCCAGGGGTCTGGGCCAACGTCCTGACTTTC
TRBJ2-7 | TRBV5-1 | . | . | CASSSSRVEGREQYF | TGTGCCAGCAGCTCATCCAGGGTGGAGGGTCGCGAGCAGTACTTC
TRBJ2-7 | TRBV7-2 | many | . | CASSFAGTARSEQYF | TGTGCCAGCAGCTTCGCGGGGACGGCACGGAGCGAGCAGTACTTC
TRBJ2-3 | TRBV20-1 | . | TRBD1 | CSARDETGFRDTQYF | TGCAGTGCTAGGGATGAGACAGGGTTTCGAGATACGCAGTATTTT
TRBJ2-1 | TRBV25-1 | . | TRBD2 | CASRPQAGGGWEQFF | TGTGCCAGCAGGCCACAAGCGGGGGGGGGATGGGAGCAGTTCTTC
TRBJ2-7 | TRBV29-1 | . | TRBD1 | CSVGQGGTGQYF | TGCAGCGTTGGACAGGGGGGCACCGGGCAGTACTTC
TRBJ1-2 | TRBV30 | . | TRBD1 | CAWSRDRNYGYTF | TGTGCCTGGAGTCGGGACAGAAACTATGGCTACACCTTC
TRBJ1-5 | TRBV10-3 | once | . | CAISQAGNQPQHF | TGTGCCATCAGTCAGGCGGGCAATCAGCCCCAGCATTTT
TRBJ1-1 | TRBV12-3/TRBV12-4 | many | . | CASSFKGVGWTEAFF | TGTGCCAGCAGTTTTAAGGGGGTAGGTTGGACTGAAGCTTTCTTT
TRBJ1-2 | TRBV29-1 | . | . | CSRTGRPYSGYTF | TGCAGCCGGACTGGGAGACCCTATTCCGGCTACACCTTC
TRBJ1-4 | TRBV7-2 | many | . | CASSFGTVTNEKLFF | TGTGCCAGCAGCTTCGGGACCGTAACTAATGAAAAACTGTTTTTT
TRBJ1-3 | TRBV7-2 | . | . | CASSLVRGWLTGNTIYF | TGTGCCAGCAGCTTGGTACGGGGTTGGTTAACTGGAAACACCATATATTTT
TRBJ1-4 | TRBV7-9 | . | . | CASSSQAGQEKLFF | TGTGCCAGCAGCTCCCAAGCAGGGCAGGAAAAACTGTTTTTT
TRBJ2-7 | TRBV7-2 | many | TRBD2 | CASSPSGTSYEQYF | TGTGCCAGCAGCCCCAGCGGGACCTCCTACGAGCAGTACTTC
TRBJ2-7 | TRBV7-9 | . | . | CASSLSRGTEGNEQYF | TGTGCCAGCAGCTTATCTCGAGGCACCGAGGGGAACGAGCAGTACTTC
TRBJ1-5 | TRBV7-2 | many | . | CASSLLGDQPQHF | TGTGCCAGCAGCCTCCTCGGGGATCAGCCCCAGCATTTT
TRBJ1-3 | TRBV19 | many | . | CASSWLSGNTIYF | TGTGCCAGTAGTTGGTTATCTGGAAACACCATATATTTT
TRBJ2-5 | TRBV7-3 | many | TRBD2 | CASSLAGAIGETQYF | TGTGCCAGCAGCTTAGCGGGAGCTATCGGAGAGACCCAGTACTTC
TRBJ1-2 | TRBV13 | . | . | CASSQNLSPRQTNYGYTF | TGTGCCAGCAGCCAGAATCTATCTCCGAGACAGACTAACTATGGCTACACCTTC
TRBJ1-4 | TRBV5-4 | once | . | CASSLIGTATNEKLFF | TGTGCCAGCAGCTTGATCGGAACCGCAACTAATGAAAAACTGTTTTTT
TRBJ2-3 | TRBV2 | . | . | CATSDPGQNTDTQYF | TGTGCCACCAGTGACCCGGGACAAAACACAGATACGCAGTATTTT
TRBJ2-7 | TRBV25-1 | . | . | CASSLNSLSRYEQYF | TGTGCCAGCAGCCTAAACTCCTTGAGTCGCTACGAGCAGTACTTC
TRBJ2-7 | TRBV20-1 | few | . | CSARLQIVSYEQYF | TGCAGTGCTAGATTACAGATAGTCTCCTACGAGCAGTACTTC
TRBJ2-7 | TRBV20-1 | few | . | CSARREGTFSYEQYF | TGCAGTGCTAGACGCGAAGGGACTTTCTCCTACGAGCAGTACTTC
TRBJ2-5 | TRBV19 | many | . | CASSIDRGTETQYF | TGTGCCAGTAGTATAGATCGCGGGACAGAGACCCAGTACTTC
TRBJ2-5 | TRBV7-9 | few | . | CASSFVIQETQYF | TGTGCCAGCAGCTTTGTTATACAAGAGACCCAGTACTTC